Listed below are T cell receptor beta chains from one sample, sequenced in a study of T cells in Graves' hyperthyroidism and ophthalmopathy. TCRdb analysed the multiplex PCR reads with MiXCR anew, one entry per CDR3 protein. The sample has roughly 200,000 distinct CDR3 sequences, 18% seen once; the top ten hold roughly 44%. Sequencing was carried out using blood. The receptor source for this set is a man aged 40-55 years with Graves' hyperthyroidism. CDR3s include the opening cysteine and the closing phenylalanine or tryptophan. D genes are given only for firm matches. The size field reads how often the clone was seen (once, few, many) or a class if it is expanded.

v_gene	j_gene	abundance	d_gene	CDR3nt	CDR3aa
TRBV7-9	TRBJ1-1	many	TRBD1	TGTGCCAGCAGCCAGACCGGGACAGGGGAAGATGAAGCTTTCTTT	CASSQTGTGEDEAFF
TRBV11-2	TRBJ2-3	many	NA	TGTGCCAGCAGCCGTGAGCCCCCGCGGGGAAGCACAGATACGCAGTATTTT	CASSREPPRGSTDTQYF
TRBV20-1	TRBJ2-5	many	NA	TGCAGTGCTAGAGAGGGGTACCAAGAGACCCAGTACTTC	CSAREGYQETQYF
TRBV7-9	TRBJ2-5	few	NA	TGTGCCAGCAGTCCTCGCGCGGCGGGCCAAGAGACCCAGTACTTC	CASSPRAAGQETQYF
TRBV28	TRBJ2-5	many	NA	TGTGCCAGCAGTTCCTCCTCGACAGCTCACGTCAAGACCCAGTACTTC	CASSSSSTAHVKTQYF
TRBV28	TRBJ2-7	many	NA	TGTGCCAGCAGTTTGCCGGCGGGGGCCCGTTCGCAGTACTTC	CASSLPAGARSQYF
TRBV28	TRBJ1-1	many	NA	TGTGCCAGCAGTCTCCTTGACCCTAAGGGGCGAGGCACTGAAGCTTTCTTT	CASSLLDPKGRGTEAFF
TRBV15	TRBJ1-1	many	NA	TGTGCCACCAGCAGAGATACTGGGGGCACTGAAGCTTTCTTT	CATSRDTGGTEAFF
TRBV20-1	TRBJ1-1	many	NA	TGCAGTGCTAGTGGCACCCGGGAGAGAAACACTGAAGCTTTCTTT	CSASGTRERNTEAFF
TRBV29-1	TRBJ2-3	few	TRBD1	TGCAGCACCCAACCGTCGGGACAGGGGGTGAAGAAGGTCACAGATACGCAGTATTTT	CSTQPSGQGVKKVTDTQYF
TRBV7-2	TRBJ2-2	many	NA	TGTGCCAGCAGCCCGGGACTGGATAGAAGAGTGTTTTTT	CASSPGLDRRVFF
TRBV5-1	TRBJ2-1	many	TRBD2	TGCGCCAGCAGCTTGGCGACTAGCGACAATGAGCAGTTCTTC	CASSLATSDNEQFF
TRBV9	TRBJ1-4	few	NA	TGTGCCAGCAGCTTAGACCCAGGTCCAACTAATGAAAAACTGTTTTTT	CASSLDPGPTNEKLFF